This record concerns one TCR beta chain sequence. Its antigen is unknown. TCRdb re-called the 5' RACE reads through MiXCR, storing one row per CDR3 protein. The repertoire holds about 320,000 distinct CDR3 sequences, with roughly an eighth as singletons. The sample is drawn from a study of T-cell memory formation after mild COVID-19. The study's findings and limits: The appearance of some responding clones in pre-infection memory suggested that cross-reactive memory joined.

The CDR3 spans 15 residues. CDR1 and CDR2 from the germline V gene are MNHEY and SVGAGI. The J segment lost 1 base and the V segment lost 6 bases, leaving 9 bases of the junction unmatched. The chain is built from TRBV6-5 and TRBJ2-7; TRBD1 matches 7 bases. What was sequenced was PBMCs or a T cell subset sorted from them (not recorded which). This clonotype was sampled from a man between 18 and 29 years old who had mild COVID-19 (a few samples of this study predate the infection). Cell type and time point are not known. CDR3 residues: CASRPTGSLSYEQYV. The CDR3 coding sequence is TGTGCCAGCAGACCGACAGGGTCGCTATCCTACGAGCAGTACGTC.